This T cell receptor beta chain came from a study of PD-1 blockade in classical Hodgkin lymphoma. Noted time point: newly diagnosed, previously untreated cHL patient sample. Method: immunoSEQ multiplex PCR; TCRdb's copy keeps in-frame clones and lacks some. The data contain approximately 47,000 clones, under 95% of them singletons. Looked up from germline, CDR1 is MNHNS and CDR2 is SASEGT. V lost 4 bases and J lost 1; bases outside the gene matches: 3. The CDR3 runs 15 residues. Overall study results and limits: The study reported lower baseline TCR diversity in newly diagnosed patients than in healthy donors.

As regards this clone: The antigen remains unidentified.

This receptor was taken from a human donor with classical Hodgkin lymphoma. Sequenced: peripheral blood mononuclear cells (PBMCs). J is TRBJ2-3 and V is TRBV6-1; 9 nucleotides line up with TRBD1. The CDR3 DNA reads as TGTGCCAGCAGTGGCGACAGGGGGGGCACAGATACGCAGTATTTT. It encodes CASSGDRGGTDTQYF.